The source of this T cell receptor (beta chain) is a study of control samples from healthy donors and cancer patients. CDR1 is MDHEN, CDR2 SYDVKM, per germline. V was clipped by 1 base and J by 5 bases, with 8 bases between them. This CDR3 is 13 amino acids long. Data came from immunoSEQ multiplex PCR; TCRdb stores just in-frame clones and leaves some out. The table has 55,000 to 85,000 clones, approximately 87% seen once. V gene TRBV28 combines with J gene TRBJ1-1; no firm D call. The sample was PBMCs. The sequence was collected from a woman aged 50 to 60 with head and neck cancer. Here the CDR3 reads CASSLYKETEAFF. As DNA, the CDR3 is TGTGCCAGCAGTTTATATAAGGAAACTGAAGCTTTCTTT. Full variable domain (remainder filled in from reference TRBV28 and TRBJ1-1): DVKVTQSSRYLVKRTGEKVFLECVQDMDHENMFWYRQDPGLGLRLIYFSYDVKMKEKGDIPEGYSVSREKKERFSLILESASTNQTSMYLCASSLYKETEAFFGQGTRLTVV.